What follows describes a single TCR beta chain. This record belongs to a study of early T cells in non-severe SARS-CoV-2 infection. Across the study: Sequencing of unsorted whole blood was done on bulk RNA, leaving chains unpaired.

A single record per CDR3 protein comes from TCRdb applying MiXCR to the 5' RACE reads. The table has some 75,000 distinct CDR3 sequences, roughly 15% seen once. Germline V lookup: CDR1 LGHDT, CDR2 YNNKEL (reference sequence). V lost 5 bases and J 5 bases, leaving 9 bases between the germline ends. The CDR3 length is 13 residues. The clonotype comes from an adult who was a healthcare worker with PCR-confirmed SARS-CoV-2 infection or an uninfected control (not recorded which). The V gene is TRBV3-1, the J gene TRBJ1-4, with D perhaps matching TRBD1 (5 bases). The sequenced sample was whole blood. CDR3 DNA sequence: TGTGCCAGCAGCTCGGGACTAAATGAAAAACTGTTTTTT. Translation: CASSSGLNEKLFF. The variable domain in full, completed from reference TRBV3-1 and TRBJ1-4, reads DTAVSQTPKYLVTQMGNDKSIKCEQNLGHDTMYWYKQDSKKFLKIMFSYNNKELIINETVPNRFSPKSPDKAHLNLHINSLELGDSAVYFCASSSGLNEKLFFGSGTQLSVL.